The 28 T cell receptor beta chains given below trace back to one sample, sequenced in a study of identical twins. Using its own MiXCR run on the 5' RACE reads, TCRdb lists one record per CDR3 protein. This sample has roughly 700,000 distinct CDR3 sequences, with 8.6% found just once. The same sample was also studied in work on yellow fever vaccine responses in identical twins.

The specimen sequenced was PBMCs. These receptors were taken from a woman aged 18-29 years in good health.

The chain joins TRBV9 to TRBJ2-7; D may be TRBD1 (5 bases). Deletions cut 3 bases from V and 2 bases from J, with 15 bases between. The CDR3 length is 15 residues. The germline V gene encodes CDR1 SGDLS and CDR2 YYNGEE. CDR3 sequence: CASSASGAATYEQYF. CDR3 DNA: TGTGCCAGCAGCGCCAGTGGGGCAGCTACCTACGAGCAGTACTTC.

The genes are TRBV6-1 and TRBJ2-3; perhaps D is TRBD1 or TRBD2 (5 bases each). The CDR3 consists of 14 residues. The germline CDR1 and CDR2 sequences are MNHNS and SASEGT. V lost 6 bases and J lost 4, with 14 bases in between. CDR3 amino acids: CASSRRDLADTQYF. The CDR3, as DNA: TGTGCCAGCAGCCGACGGGACCTAGCAGATACGCAGTATTTT.

The genes are TRBV5-1 and TRBJ2-2, with no clear D. Trimming took 3 bases from V and 8 from J, leaving 11 bases between them. The CDR3 sequence is 13 residues long. Germline CDR1 SGHRS, CDR2 YFSETQ. The CDR3 DNA reads as TGCGCCAGCAGCTCTAGATCTGCTGGGGAGCTGTTTTTT. Amino acids: CASSSRSAGELFF.

This clonotype appeared a few times. The rearrangement uses TRBV5-1 and TRBJ2-1; 7 bases match TRBD2. Unmatched junction bases numbered 8, after V lost 5 bases and J lost 6 bases. CDR1 SGHRS and CDR2 YFSETQ come from the germline V gene. This CDR3 contains 14 residues. The DNA for the CDR3 is TGCGCCAGCAGTTTCGGACTAGTCATCAATGAGCAGTTCTTC. Protein product: CASSFGLVINEQFF.

Points on this clonotype: This clone may be a read error of a much larger clone one base away. The gene calls are TRBV20-1 and TRBJ2-5; the match to TRBD1 covers 10 bases. Germline CDR1 reads DFQATT; CDR2 reads SNEGSKA (reference sequence). CDR3 length: 14 amino acids. V was pared by 4 bases and J by 13 bases, with 15 bases of the junction left unmatched. CDR3 nucleotides: TGCAGTGCTAACTCCGGACAGGGGGTTGGGGCCCTGTACTTC. Translated: CSANSGQGVGALYF.

This clonotype has just a few counts. The V gene is TRBV12-3 or TRBV12-4, the J gene TRBJ2-1, with a tentative D call TRBD2 (5 bases). The length of the CDR3 is 15 residues. Trimming left V 3 bases short and J 3 bases short, with 12 bases between. The CDR3 loop is CASSFEGGGYNEQFF. The CDR3 coding sequence is TGTGCCAGCAGTTTTGAAGGAGGTGGCTACAATGAGCAGTTCTTC.

The J gene is TRBJ2-1, the V gene TRBV5-6, with TRBD2 matching over 12 bases. With 3 bases clipped from V and 3 bases from J, the junction kept 16 bases outside the gene matches. Germline-derived CDR1 and CDR2 are SGHDT and YYEEEE. CDR3 length: 20 amino acids. The CDR3 nucleotides are TGTGCCAGCAGCTACGCCCCCCCTAGCGGGAGGGCCGGTATCTACAATGAGCAGTTCTTC. Translated: CASSYAPPSGRAGIYNEQFF.

This clonotype was picked up many times. The chain recombines TRBV5-5 with TRBJ1-5, with 9 bases matching TRBD1. The J segment lost 7 bases and the V segment lost 2 bases, leaving 4 bases of the junction unmatched. The CDR3 extends over 14 amino acids. Germline lookup yields CDR1 SGHKS and CDR2 YYEKEE (reference sequence). Here the CDR3 DNA reads TGTGCCAGCAGCTTACAGGGGGCGGGACAGCCCCAGCATTTT. Protein product: CASSLQGAGQPQHF.

The table lists this clonotype with a few counts. One junction end disagrees with the germline gene, perhaps due to a read error. The chain is built from TRBV7-7 and TRBJ2-5; D is tentatively TRBD1 or TRBD2 (5 bases each). Germline V gene lookup returns CDR1 SSHAT and CDR2 FNYEAQ (reference sequence). This CDR3 contains 15 residues. DNA of the CDR3: TGTGCTAGCAGCGCTGGAGGACAACCCCAAGAGACCCAGTACTTC. This codes for CASSAGGQPQETQYF. Looking up the rest from reference TRBV7-7 and TRBJ2-5 gives the full variable domain: GAGVSQSPRYKVTKRGQDVTLRCDPISSHATLYWYQQALGQGPEFLTYFNYEAQPDKSGLPSDRFSAERPEGSISTLTIQRTEQRDSAMYRCASSAGGQPQETQYFGPGTRLLVL.

The gene calls are TRBV28 and TRBJ2-7, with unresolved D. V was clipped by 10 bases and J by 3 bases, with 10 bases between them. The CDR3 has 11 residues. The V gene's germline CDR1 is MDHEN and CDR2 SYDVKM. CDR3 nucleotides: TGTGCCACAGCAAACAGCTACGAGCAGTACTTC. Protein: CATANSYEQYF.

There are many counts of this clonotype. The chain has TRBV12-3 or TRBV12-4 and TRBJ1-2, with a weak D call TRBD1 (6 bases). V was cut by 6 bases and J by 5 bases, with 13 bases left in between. The CDR3 is 13 amino acids. The DNA for the CDR3 is TGTGCCAGCAGACAAACAGGGATATATGGCTACACCTTC. Translating it yields CASRQTGIYGYTF.

This clonotype was detected only a few times. The V gene is TRBV12-3 or TRBV12-4, the J gene TRBJ2-1, with D hard to call. The CDR3 has 14 residues. The V gene lost 6 bases and the J gene lost 1 base, with 10 bases spanning the gap. CDR3 in amino acids: CASSQYRSYNEQFF. CDR3 coding DNA: TGTGCCAGCAGCCAATATAGATCCTACAATGAGCAGTTCTTC.

The CDR3 reads CASSLVKGYEQYF. CDR3 in DNA: TGCGCCAGCAGCTTGGTGAAGGGCTACGAGCAGTACTTC. V is TRBV5-1 and J is TRBJ2-7, with D uncertain. CDR1 and CDR2 from the germline V gene are SGHRS and YFSETQ. Trimming stripped 0 bases from V and 3 bases from J, with 7 bases between. The CDR3 totals 13 residues.

This clonotype was picked up a small number of times. The V gene is TRBV29-1, the J gene TRBJ2-4, with 8 bases fitting TRBD1. V gave up 3 bases and J gave up 7 bases; unmatched junction bases: 11. CDR3 length: 15 amino acids. CDR1 and CDR2 (germline): SQVTM, ANQGSEA. The CDR3 reads CSVEGGQAGINIQYF. The DNA of the CDR3 is TGCAGCGTTGAGGGGGGACAGGCGGGGATTAACATTCAGTACTTC. Together with reference TRBV29-1 and TRBJ2-4, the CDR3 gives the full variable domain: SAVISQKPSRDICQRGTSLTIQCQVDSQVTMMFWYRQQPGQSLTLIATANQGSEATYESGFVIDKFPISRPNLTFSTLTVSNMSPEDSSIYLCSVEGGQAGINIQYFGAGTRLSVL.

Only a few counts were recorded for this clonotype. The chain carries TRBV6-6 and TRBJ1-2, with 7 bases matching TRBD1. CDR1 is MNHNY and CDR2 is SVGAGI in the germline V gene (reference sequence). J was trimmed by 10 bases and V by 2 bases; bases with no gene match: 7. The CDR3 covers 13 residues. CDR3 in DNA: TGTGCCAGCAGTTACGGCCCAGGGGGGAACTACACCTTC. This codes for CASSYGPGGNYTF.

The V and J genes are TRBV7-2 and TRBJ1-2; 10 bases align to TRBD1. CDR3 length: 14 residues. The J segment lost 6 bases and the V segment lost 3 bases, leaving 4 bases of the junction unmatched. Germline lookup yields CDR1 SGHTA and CDR2 FQGNSA. The CDR3 sequence: CASSLDRGGDGYTF. In DNA, the CDR3 is TGTGCCAGCAGCTTGGACAGGGGGGGCGATGGCTACACCTTC. The full variable domain, completed using reference TRBV7-2 and TRBJ1-2, is GAGVSQSPSNKVTEKGKDVELRCDPISGHTALYWYRQSLGQGLEFLIYFQGNSAPDKSGLPSDRFSAERTGGSVSTLTIQRTQQEDSAVYLCASSLDRGGDGYTFGSGTRLTVV.

Ten or more counts support this clonotype. The chain is built from TRBV10-3 and TRBJ2-3; D tentatively reads TRBD1 or TRBD2 (5 bases each). This CDR3 comprises 12 residues. V lost 8 bases and J lost 6, with 12 bases in between. Per the germline V gene, CDR1 is ENHRY and CDR2 is SYGVKD. CDR3 sequence reads: CAIRGVEDTQYF. The DNA for the CDR3 is TGTGCCATCCGGGGCGTTGAGGATACGCAGTATTTT.

In this sample, this clonotype turned up a few times. The chain couples TRBV6-6 to TRBJ2-1; D might be TRBD1 or TRBD2, each matching 5 bases. Germline CDR1 MNHNY, CDR2 SVGAGI (reference sequence). The CDR3 runs 12 residues. The DNA of the CDR3 is TGTGCGACTGGGGGAGACAGAGAAGAGCAGTTCTTC. Residues: CATGGDREEQFF.

A word on this clonotype: A much larger clone differs from this one at a single base, so this may be a read error. This chain links TRBV19 with TRBJ2-1; D remains unclear. The germline CDR1 and CDR2 sequences are LNHDA and SQIVND (reference sequence). Trimming removed 1 base from V and 8 bases from J, with 3 bases in between. CDR3 size: 11 residues. The CDR3 region is CASSIVDEQFF. The CDR3, as DNA: TGTGCCAGTAGTATAGTCGATGAGCAGTTCTTC. Together with reference TRBV19 and TRBJ2-1, the CDR3 gives the full variable domain: DGGITQSPKYLFRKEGQNVTLSCEQNLNHDAMYWYRQDPGQGLRLIYYSQIVNDFQKGDIAEGYSVSREKKESFPLTVTSAQKNPTAFYLCASSIVDEQFFGPGTRLTVL.

This clonotype was detected only a few times. The chain combines TRBV6-1 with TRBJ2-1, with D maybe TRBD2 (7 bases). V gave up 11 bases and J gave up 12 bases, with 20 bases separating them. CDR3 length: 12 residues. Germline CDR1 and CDR2: MNHNS and SASEGT. The CDR3 protein is CAVRGAMSWQFF. CDR3 in DNA: TGTGCCGTACGGGGGGCAATGAGTTGGCAGTTCTTC.

This clonotype occurred a few times. The chain joins TRBV7-3 to TRBJ2-1; a possible D gene is TRBD2 (5 bases). Germline CDR1 reads SGHTA; CDR2 reads FQGTGA. This CDR3 contains 13 residues. Deletions cut 0 bases from V and 7 bases from J, with 7 bases between. CDR3 sequence: CASSLTGENEQFF. CDR3 sequence (DNA): TGTGCCAGCAGCTTAACGGGAGAAAATGAGCAGTTCTTC.

The chain uses TRBV20-1 and TRBJ2-7, with a weak D call TRBD2 (6 bases). V was shortened by 7 bases and J by 2 bases, with 12 bases between the two germline ends. The CDR3 extends over 12 amino acids. Germline V CDR1 and CDR2: DFQATT, SNEGSKA (reference sequence). The CDR3 DNA sequence: TGCAGTGGGTTGGCTAGCGCCTACGAGCAGTACTTC. Translation: CSGLASAYEQYF.

This rearrangement joins TRBV7-9 to TRBJ2-4; 8 bases are shared with TRBD2. The CDR3 sequence is 16 residues long. The germline V gene encodes CDR1 SEHNR and CDR2 FQNEAQ (reference sequence). Germline trimming cut 3 bases from V and 4 bases from J; bases unmatched to any gene: 8. CDR3 amino acids: CASSLGGLGPKNIQYF. CDR3 nucleotides: TGTGCCAGCAGCTTGGGGGGACTAGGACCAAAAAACATTCAGTACTTC.

There are a few counts of this clonotype. V and J are TRBV29-1 and TRBJ2-2; 9 bases align to TRBD1. Germline V gene data show CDR1 as SQVTM and CDR2 as ANQGSEA. The CDR3 contains 15 residues. The trim removed 6 bases at V and 3 bases at J, leaving 8 bases unmatched. CDR3 protein: CSVRTGGRDTGELFF. The CDR3 DNA is TGCAGCGTGAGAACAGGGGGCCGGGACACCGGGGAGCTGTTTTTT.

This clonotype showed up just a few times. V usage is TRBV20-1 and J usage is TRBJ2-1; 11 bases match TRBD2. Per germline, CDR1 DFQATT and CDR2 SNEGSKA (reference sequence). J gave up 4 bases and V 4 bases, and 3 bases lay outside the gene matches. The length of the CDR3 is 14 residues. The CDR3 loop reads CSATSSGRYNEQFF. Here the CDR3 DNA reads TGCAGTGCTACCTCTAGCGGGAGGTACAATGAGCAGTTCTTC.

This clonotype was counted a few times. The J gene is TRBJ2-7, the V gene TRBV30; 9 bases map to TRBD1. The V gene's germline CDR1 is GTSNPN and CDR2 SVGIG (reference sequence). The CDR3 runs to 14 residues. V was clipped by 5 bases and J by 3 bases; unmatched bases: 8. CDR3 sequence: CAWGDRDIIYEQYF. CDR3 nucleotides: TGTGCCTGGGGGGACAGGGATATTATCTACGAGCAGTACTTC.

Ten or more counts support this clonotype. V gene TRBV4-1 combines with J gene TRBJ2-5, with 7 bases aligning to TRBD1. The CDR3 has 14 amino acids. The germline V gene encodes CDR1 MGHRA and CDR2 YSYEKL. Trimming removed 0 bases from V and 5 bases from J; junction bases left unmatched: 3. The CDR3 sequence is CASSQDRGSETQYF. For the CDR3, the DNA is TGCGCCAGCAGCCAAGACAGGGGGTCGGAGACCCAGTACTTC.

This clonotype was recorded at least ten times. The V gene is TRBV10-3, the J gene TRBJ2-2; the match to TRBD2 covers 16 bases. Germline CDR1 ENHRY, CDR2 SYGVKD. CDR3 length equals 20 residues. The V segment lost 3 bases and the J segment 0 bases; nucleotides outside the gene matches: 7. For the CDR3, the DNA is TGTGCCATCAGTGACCCGACCGGGACTAGCGGGAGGGCGAACACCGGGGAGCTGTTTTTT. Translation gives CAISDPTGTSGRANTGELFF.